The rows below give T cell receptor beta chains drawn from one sample of a study of CD8 T cells in Susac syndrome. TCRdb passed the immunoSEQ multiplex PCR reads through MiXCR, listing each CDR3 protein once. There are a few hundred thousand distinct CDR3 sequences in the sample; 95% occur only once, and about 0.091% lies in the top ten. Input material: CD4+ T cells from PBMCs. Every receptor here comes from a human donor with multiple sclerosis. CDR3s leave out the opening cysteine and the closing phenylalanine or tryptophan.

CDR3	V	J
SAPPGGPLNEQF	TRBV20-1	TRBJ2-1
ANGDNEKLF	TRBV2	TRBJ1-4
ASSDGQGLRNSPLH	TRBV9	TRBJ1-6
SARVPSGTDTQY	TRBV20-1	TRBJ2-3
ASSQARTATTNEKLF	TRBV3-1	TRBJ1-4
ASSLDTGLAGTNEQF	TRBV11-2	TRBJ2-1
ASLGSAYNEQF	TRBV3-1	TRBJ2-1
SARGTLGPGEVQY	TRBV20-1	TRBJ2-7
ASSAKTGGEGAEAF	TRBV6-1	TRBJ1-1
ASSLAGGNPRPQH	TRBV7-2	TRBJ1-5
ASSFRTDNEQF	TRBV12-3/TRBV12-4	TRBJ2-1
SVEKGQGMGHEQY	TRBV29-1	TRBJ2-7
ASSSGGTGNIQY	TRBV7-2	TRBJ2-4
SARGVANQPQH	TRBV20-1	TRBJ1-5
AWTSGLGNYGYT	TRBV30	TRBJ1-2
ATSHTTGQHTSSTDTQY	TRBV24-1	TRBJ2-3
ASSHGGAYNEQF	TRBV3-1	TRBJ2-1
ASSTRQGGNSPLH	TRBV9	TRBJ1-6
ASSLAGTHEQY	TRBV27	TRBJ2-7
ASSSGGAQSVYEQY	TRBV7-9	TRBJ2-7
ASSARTLNTEAF	TRBV5-1	TRBJ1-1
ASMEESNQPQH	TRBV2	TRBJ1-5
ASSPALAGNEQY	TRBV18	TRBJ2-7
SAGKGQF	TRBV20-1	TRBJ2-1
ASSYFGRGPGQY	TRBV6-2/TRBV6-3	TRBJ2-7
ASSAGQGANTGELF	TRBV25-1	TRBJ2-2
ASSLMEDTEAF	TRBV12-3/TRBV12-4	TRBJ1-1
ASSPQRPLDRVGDTQY	TRBV7-8	TRBJ2-3
SVAGDRGTYEQY	TRBV29-1	TRBJ2-7
SVDRGYGYT	TRBV29-1	TRBJ1-2
ASSLRRGGKTSYEQY	TRBV5-6	TRBJ2-7
ASSLDIAINYGYT	TRBV5-1	TRBJ1-2
ASSGWAGGTEAF	TRBV6-4	TRBJ1-1
ASSSPIETQY	TRBV28	TRBJ2-5
ASSQGLAVQETQY	TRBV14	TRBJ2-5
ATARAPSTDTQY	TRBV27	TRBJ2-3
ASSYSRTGGNEQF	TRBV6-5	TRBJ2-1
ASSLGSWANYGYT	TRBV7-9	TRBJ1-2
ATSPGATTNTEAF	TRBV15	TRBJ1-1
ASSYPGWTEAF	TRBV6-5	TRBJ1-1
ATSRDLPEGPTY	TRBV15	TRBJ2-5
SALKALMSGNTEAF	TRBV29-1	TRBJ1-1
SAEGYSRYNEQF	TRBV20-1	TRBJ2-1
SAEQTSGTHNEQF	TRBV20-1	TRBJ2-1
ASSPLSSGSQLAKNIQY	TRBV18	TRBJ2-4
EARRGPRSQETQY	TRBV24-1	TRBJ2-5
ASSQQSSSSYNEQF	TRBV4-1	TRBJ2-1
ASSFSVGGTDTQY	TRBV12-3/TRBV12-4	TRBJ2-3
ASSPFREQF	TRBV28	TRBJ2-1
SATGWRGGADTQY	TRBV20-1	TRBJ2-3
ASRLTDAYNSPLH	TRBV3-1	TRBJ1-6
ASSPEKRGGYT	TRBV18	TRBJ1-2
ASSLGGLAGVGEQF	TRBV7-2	TRBJ2-1
AGMTSGQETQY	TRBV30	TRBJ2-5
ASSRQGLNTEAF	TRBV7-9	TRBJ1-1